One and the same sample provided the 23 T cell receptor beta chains below, sequenced in a study of T cell repertoires in cytomegalovirus infection. Each CDR3 protein is one row after TCRdb ran MiXCR on the reads. The table lists approximately 65,000 distinct CDR3 sequences, 20% to 25% of them singletons. No cognate antigen is known for these TCRs. The material sequenced was CD8+ T cells from cultured PBMCs, taken from culture after CMV antigen stimulation. The receptors stem from a human donor in good health (CMV status not recorded). Some clones in this sample may be carry-over from other donors' samples.

This clonotype was counted a few times. The rearrangement joins TRBV4-1 to TRBJ1-5, with D unclear. The CDR3 runs 15 residues. From germline, CDR1 is MGHRA and CDR2 YSYEKL. Deletions cut 0 bases from V and 2 bases from J, with 8 bases between. CDR3 sequence: CASSQDQFGNQPQHF. CDR3 coding DNA: TGCGCCAGCAGCCAAGACCAGTTCGGCAATCAGCCCCAGCATTTT.

This clonotype was detected a few times. The rearrangement uses TRBV12-3 or TRBV12-4 and TRBJ1-1; 8 bases are shared with TRBD1. The V and J ends lost 5 bases and 5 bases, in that order; junction bases with no gene match: 4. The CDR3 has 13 residues. The CDR3 loop is CASSPRGRTEAFF. The CDR3 coding sequence is TGTGCCAGCAGTCCCAGGGGGCGAACTGAAGCTTTCTTT.

This clonotype showed up just a few times. The chain employs TRBV4-1 and TRBJ1-6; D not resolved. The CDR3 covers 16 residues. Trimming took off 4 bases at V and 0 bases at J, with 10 bases between the two ends. CDR1 MGHRA and CDR2 YSYEKL come from the germline V gene. The CDR3 region has the DNA TGCGCCAGCAGCCGAGATAGGAGCTCCTATAATTCACCCCTCCACTTT. It translates to CASSRDRSSYNSPLHF.

This clonotype was seen a few times. The DNA for the CDR3 is TGTGCCAGCAGCCCCTCGTGGGGGGATGAGCAGTTCTTC. Its translation: CASSPSWGDEQFF. This rearrangement joins TRBV7-2 to TRBJ2-1; tentatively, D is TRBD2 (6 bases). The V gene lost 5 bases and the J gene lost 8 bases, with 13 bases spanning the gap. Per germline, CDR1 SGHTA and CDR2 FQGNSA. CDR3 length equals 13 residues.

There are a few counts of this clonotype. This chain uses TRBV12-3 or TRBV12-4 with TRBJ1-2; unclear D gene. This CDR3 spans 14 amino acids. Trimming took off 1 base at V and 4 bases at J, with 10 bases between the two ends. The DNA of the CDR3 is TGTGCCAGCAGTTTAGTTATGGATCTCTATGGCTACACCTTC. Its protein product is CASSLVMDLYGYTF.

This clonotype was observed a handful of times. The genes are TRBV7-6 and TRBJ1-1; tentatively, D is TRBD1 (6 bases). CDR1 is SGHVS, CDR2 FNYEAQ, per germline. With 5 bases removed from V and 4 bases from J, the gap between germline ends came to 11 bases. The CDR3 sequence is 13 residues long. The CDR3 sequence: CASSLRGRTEAFF. DNA for the CDR3: TGTGCCAGCAGCCTCAGGGGACGCACTGAAGCTTTCTTT.

This clonotype was detected a few times. The V and J genes are TRBV7-2 and TRBJ2-3; D not certain. This CDR3 contains 13 residues. CDR1 and CDR2 from the germline V gene are SGHTA and FQGNSA. V was cut by 1 base and J by 2 bases, with 4 bases left in between. CDR3 sequence (DNA): TGTGCCAGCAGCTTAGGACTCACAGATACGCAGTATTTT. Amino acid sequence: CASSLGLTDTQYF.

This clonotype was counted only a few times. This rearrangement joins TRBV7-9 to TRBJ1-1, with a tentative D call TRBD1 (6 bases). CDR3 size: 15 residues. Trimming cost V 5 bases and J 6 bases, with 19 bases left between them. Per the germline V gene, CDR1 is SEHNR and CDR2 is FQNEAQ (reference sequence). CDR3: CASSTNRDLVSEAFF. The CDR3 DNA reads TGTGCCAGCAGCACCAACAGGGATTTGGTCTCTGAAGCTTTCTTT. Together with reference TRBV7-9 and TRBJ1-1, the CDR3 gives the full variable domain: DTGVSQNPRHKITKRGQNVTFRCDPISEHNRLYWYRQTLGQGPEFLTYFQNEAQLEKSRLLSDRFSAERPKGSFSTLEIQRTEQGDSAMYLCASSTNRDLVSEAFFGQGTRLTVV.

This clonotype has a handful of counts. The V call is TRBV7-6, the J call TRBJ2-1, with 11 bases identical to TRBD2. The V gene end was trimmed by 5 bases and the J gene end by 1 base; junction bases not matched to a gene: 1. The germline V gene encodes CDR1 SGHVS and CDR2 FNYEAQ. This CDR3 region has 15 residues. The CDR3, as DNA: TGTGCCAGCAGCCCTAGCGGGGGGTCCTACAATGAGCAGTTCTTC. Its protein is CASSPSGGSYNEQFF.

The chain links TRBV15 to TRBJ1-5; 9 bases match TRBD1. J gave up 4 bases and V 1 base, and 8 bases lay outside the gene matches. The CDR3 has 17 amino acids. Germline CDR1 and CDR2: LNHNV and YYDKDF (reference sequence). DNA of the CDR3: TGTGCCACCAGCAGAGCCGGGACAGGGATAGGGAATCAGCCCCAGCATTTT. Translated: CATSRAGTGIGNQPQHF.

CDR3 sequence reads: CASSLRGLDDTEAFF. CDR3 bases: TGTGCCAGCAGCTTACGAGGGCTTGATGACACTGAAGCTTTCTTT. This rearrangement joins TRBV7-8 to TRBJ1-1; D not resolved. Germline V gene lookup returns CDR1 SGHVS and CDR2 FQNEAQ. The CDR3 is 15 residues long. V dropped 2 bases and J dropped 3 bases, with 13 bases sitting between them.

This chain uses TRBV6-6 with TRBJ1-5, with D possibly being TRBD1 (5 bases). Trimming took 2 bases from V and 5 from J, leaving 13 bases between them. CDR1 and CDR2 from the germline V gene are MNHNY and SVGAGI (reference sequence). The CDR3 is 15 residues long. The CDR3: CASSYPGTVDQPQHF. Here the CDR3 DNA reads TGTGCCAGCAGTTACCCTGGGACCGTAGATCAGCCCCAGCATTTT.

The chain employs TRBV7-2 and TRBJ2-5; possibly TRBD1 for D (6 bases). The CDR3 has 14 residues. Looked up from germline, CDR1 is SGHTA and CDR2 is FQGNSA. The V and J ends lost 1 base and 1 base respectively, with 7 bases between them. Written as DNA, the CDR3 is TGTGCCAGCAGCTTAGGAGGGGGCCAAGAGACCCAGTACTTC. Translation: CASSLGGGQETQYF.

The gene calls are TRBV25-1 and TRBJ2-3; D is unclear. V lost 3 bases and J 0 bases, leaving 7 bases between the germline ends. Germline CDR1 MGHDK, CDR2 SYGVNS. The CDR3 length is 14 residues. In DNA form, the CDR3 reads TGTGCCAGCAGTGAGGAACAGAGCACAGATACGCAGTATTTT. It is translated as CASSEEQSTDTQYF.

The rearrangement links TRBV7-6 to TRBJ2-7, with a tentative D call TRBD2 (6 bases). This CDR3 is 13 amino acids long. Germline V gene lookup returns CDR1 SGHVS and CDR2 FNYEAQ. Trimming removed 0 bases at V and 6 bases at J, with 9 bases between. In nucleotides, the CDR3 is TGTGCCAGCAGCTTAGCGTGGGGAGGCGAGCAGTACTTC. Residues: CASSLAWGGEQYF.

The chain recombines TRBV6-1 with TRBJ2-7; TRBD2 might be the D (6 bases). V lost 4 bases, J lost 1 base, and 14 bases lay in between. Per germline, CDR1 MNHNS and CDR2 SASEGT. CDR3 length equals 15 residues. The DNA for the CDR3 is TGTGCCAGCAGTGCTCCCGGGACTCCTTCCTACGAGCAGTACTTC. Its translation is CASSAPGTPSYEQYF.

The chain joins TRBV7-3 to TRBJ2-1, with 7 bases that match TRBD2. The ends lost 2 bases at V and 6 bases at J; junction bases unmatched: 7. The V gene's germline CDR1 is SGHTA and CDR2 FQGTGA. This CDR3 is built from 15 residues. In DNA, the CDR3 is TGTGCCAGCAGCTTATTCCCGGGGGGAATCAATGAGCAGTTCTTC. Translated, it gives CASSLFPGGINEQFF.

The chain couples TRBV5-5 to TRBJ1-6; D call uncertain. Germline-derived CDR1 and CDR2 are SGHKS and YYEKEE (reference sequence). V was shortened by 1 base and J by 0 bases, with 5 bases between the two germline ends. This CDR3 is 15 amino acids long. The chain's CDR3 is CASSLKDSYNSPLHF. CDR3 coding DNA: TGTGCCAGCAGCTTGAAGGACTCCTATAATTCACCCCTCCACTTT.

The chain joins TRBV5-6 to TRBJ2-3; D remains ambiguous. The length of the CDR3 is 14 residues. Germline CDR1 is SGHDT and CDR2 is YYEEEE. V lost 3 bases and J lost 0, with 8 bases in between. The CDR3 DNA is TGTGCCAGCAGCTGGGTTGAGAGCACAGATACGCAGTATTTT. It codes for CASSWVESTDTQYF.

This clonotype was detected a few times. The J gene is TRBJ2-7, the V gene TRBV30, with 7 nucleotides matching TRBD1. V was pared by 3 bases and J by 5 bases, with 7 bases of the junction left unmatched. Germline values: CDR1 GTSNPN, CDR2 SVGIG (reference sequence). The CDR3 spans 13 residues. The CDR3 is CAWSNTGDNEQYF. The CDR3 DNA is TGTGCCTGGAGCAATACAGGGGATAACGAGCAGTACTTC.

This clonotype was observed a few times. The chain employs TRBV6-5 and TRBJ1-5; D gene unclear. Germline CDR1 MNHEY, CDR2 SVGAGI. V lost 8 bases, J lost 4 bases, and 12 bases lay in between. The CDR3 extends over 13 amino acids. This chain's CDR3 is CASGTGPNQPQHF. CDR3 nucleotides: TGTGCCAGCGGCACGGGCCCAAATCAGCCCCAGCATTTT.

The gene calls are TRBV27 and TRBJ2-7; D is tentatively TRBD1 or TRBD2 (6 bases each). Per the germline V gene, CDR1 is MNHEY and CDR2 is SMNVEV (reference sequence). The V end lost 6 bases, the J end lost 6 bases, and 15 bases lay between the germline ends. The CDR3 has 13 amino acids. CDR3 region: CASSLRGRREQYF. The CDR3 bases are TGTGCCAGCAGCTTACGGGGGCGACGCGAGCAGTACTTC.

The CDR3 DNA is TGTGCCAGCAGCTTAGGTGGTTGGGGTAGCACCTACGAGCAGTACTTC. Its protein product is CASSLGGWGSTYEQYF. The chain links TRBV7-2 to TRBJ2-7; no clear D. There are 16 residues in the CDR3. The germline V gene encodes CDR1 SGHTA and CDR2 FQGNSA. V was cut by 1 base and J by 2 bases, with 15 bases left in between.